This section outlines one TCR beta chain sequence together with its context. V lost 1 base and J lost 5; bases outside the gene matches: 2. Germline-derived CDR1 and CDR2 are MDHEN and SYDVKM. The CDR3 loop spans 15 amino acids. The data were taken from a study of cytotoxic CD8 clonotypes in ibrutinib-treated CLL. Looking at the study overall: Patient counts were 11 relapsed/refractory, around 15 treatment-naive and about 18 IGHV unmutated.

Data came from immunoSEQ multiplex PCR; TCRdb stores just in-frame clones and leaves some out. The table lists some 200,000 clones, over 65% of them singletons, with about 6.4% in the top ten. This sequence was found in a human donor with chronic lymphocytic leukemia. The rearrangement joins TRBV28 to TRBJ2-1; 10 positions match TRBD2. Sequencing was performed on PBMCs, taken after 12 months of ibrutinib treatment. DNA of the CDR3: TGTGCCAGCAGTTTATACCTAGCGGGGGACAATGAGCAGTTCTTC. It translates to CASSLYLAGDNEQFF. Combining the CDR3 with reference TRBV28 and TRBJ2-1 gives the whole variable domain DVKVTQSSRYLVKRTGEKVFLECVQDMDHENMFWYRQDPGLGLRLIYFSYDVKMKEKGDIPEGYSVSREKKERFSLILESASTNQTSMYLCASSLYLAGDNEQFFGPGTRLTVL.